The sequence of this T cell receptor beta chain was determined in a study of response to subunit inactivated influenza vaccine (dated by TCRdb to 2017 to 2018). Context from the whole study: To follow how T cells responded to a trivalent subunit inactivated influenza vaccine, the researchers relied on deep quantitative profiling of the T cell receptor repertoire.

The library was produced with RT-PCR. TCRdb names Illumina HiSeq 2500 as the instrument used. TCRdb ran its own pipeline on the public reads, namely fastp trimming at Q25 and MiXCR clone calling, and kept in-frame beta chains. Rows are combined by CDR3 protein, so each entry shows the most common genes and DNA. Recorded for this sample are 650,000 to 800,000 distinct CDR3 sequences; 14% of them occurred a single time. The ten largest clones add up to around 7.3% of the sample. General findings and caveats noted by the study authors: It was suggested by the authors that each seasonal influenza vaccination may recruit only a limited number of new T cells.

This clonotype was seen many times. The clone's antigen remains unknown. There are no base qualities to consult, and no much larger clone falls within one base. Ends trimmed: V by 4 bases, J by 7 bases; bases unmatched to a gene: 7. From the cysteine up to the phenylalanine, the CDR3 has a length of 15 residues. Only CDR3 DNA is held: 45 bases, read in frame from base 1. From the germline V gene, CDR1 is SGHDT and CDR2 is YYEEEE. The starting material was PBMCs from blood, obtained 14 to 15 days before vaccination. This TCR derives from a man between 45 and 60 years old who received an inactivated influenza vaccine. Donor details come from another sample of the same person, matched by shared clones. The V and J segments used are TRBV5-6 and TRBJ2-1; 11 central nucleotides agree with TRBD2. The DNA reads TGTGCCAGCAGCGTCACTAGCGGGAGAAGGAATGAGCAGTTCTTC. It encodes CASSVTSGRRNEQFF.